Below, one TCR beta chain is given with its context. Antigen unknown. The sample belongs to a study of monozygotic twins with inflammatory bowel disease. Whole-study results and caveats: Evidence failed to back one strong IBD-linked signal or clonotype. By inverse Simpson index, TCRbeta diversity was lower in IBD patients than in healthy co-twins.

Germline CDR1 is DFQATT and CDR2 is SNEGSKA (reference sequence). The CDR3 spans 14 residues. Per sample, reverse transcription was split into eight reactions. TCRdb re-called the 5' RACE reads and catalogs CDR3 proteins one per entry, DNA excluded. The sample totals approximately 400,000 distinct CDR3 sequences. The V and J genes are TRBV20-1 and TRBJ2-7; the D gene TCRdb calls, TRBD2, cannot be checked with no DNA. This sequence originates from a human donor with ulcerative colitis or Crohn's disease, or a healthy co-twin of an affected twin (not recorded which). The source material was blood. The chain's CDR3 is CSARGTSGTYEQYF.